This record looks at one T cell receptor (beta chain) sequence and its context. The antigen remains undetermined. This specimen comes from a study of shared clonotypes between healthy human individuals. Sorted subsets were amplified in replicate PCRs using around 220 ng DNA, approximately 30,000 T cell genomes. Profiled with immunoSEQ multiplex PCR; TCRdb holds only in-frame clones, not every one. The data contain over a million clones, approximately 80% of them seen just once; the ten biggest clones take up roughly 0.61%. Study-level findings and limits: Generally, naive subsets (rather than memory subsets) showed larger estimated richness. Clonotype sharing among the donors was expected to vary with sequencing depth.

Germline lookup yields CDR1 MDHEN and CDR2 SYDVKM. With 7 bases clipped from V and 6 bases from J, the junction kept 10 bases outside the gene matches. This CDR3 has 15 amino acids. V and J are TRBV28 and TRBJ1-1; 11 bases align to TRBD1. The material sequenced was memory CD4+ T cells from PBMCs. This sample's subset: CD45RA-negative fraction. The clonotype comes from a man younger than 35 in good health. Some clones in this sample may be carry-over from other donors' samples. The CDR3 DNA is TGTGCCAGCACTCGTCCGCCGGGACAGGGGGCTGAAGCTTTCTTT. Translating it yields CASTRPPGQGAEAFF. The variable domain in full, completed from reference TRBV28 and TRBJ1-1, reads DVKVTQSSRYLVKRTGEKVFLECVQDMDHENMFWYRQDPGLGLRLIYFSYDVKMKEKGDIPEGYSVSREKKERFSLILESASTNQTSMYLCASTRPPGQGAEAFFGQGTRLTVV.